This T cell receptor beta chain was documented in a study of regulatory dendritic cells for organ transplantation (dated by TCRdb to 2017 to 2019). Background on the whole study: The TCRbeta repertoires of sorted naive and memory CD4+ and CD8+ T cells were sequenced before and after allostimulation with regulatory or mature dendritic cells. Beyond this particular receptor, the publication reports: Of the resting subsets, the one holding the most alloreactive TCR clonotypes was memory CD8+ T cells. Naive CD4+ and CD8+ T cells showed highly diverse repertoires, whereas memory cells were less diverse and memory CD8+ cells were the most oligoclonal. The authors pointed out considerable heterogeneity between individuals in the alloreactive memory CD8+ T cell pool, and only a couple of subjects were sequenced. In both subjects, allostimulation led to expansion of memory CD8+ clones, though the expansion induced by regulatory dendritic cells appeared to be more limited than that induced by mature dendritic cells.

TCRbeta CDR3 regions were amplified by multiplexed two-step PCR using Vbeta-specific forward primers and Jbeta-specific reverse primers. Through the immunoSEQ service, TCRbeta libraries were sequenced on an Illumina instrument. Per the original workflow: V, D and J genes were assigned using IMGT annotation, and counts were corrected for multiplex PCR bias using synthetic CDR3 analogues. In the immunoSEQ Analyzer, repertoire clonality was calculated as one minus normalized Shannon entropy. Clonal expansion was defined using Fisher's exact test with Benjamini-Hochberg false discovery rate control and a two-tailed threshold of P<0.01. The source is immuneACCESS, and TCRdb retained only in-frame sequences with V and J called. Part of the clones is not carried over; for the studies checked, unresolved V genes explain less than half of this, and the remainder is unexplained. V, J and clone size derive from that table, while D and trimming were established from the DNA sequence. This sample gives 20,000 to 25,000 clones in total; 74% of them show up just once. Just over 0.9% of the sample is taken by the ten largest.

FACS was used to sort CD4+ or CD8+ cells into naive T cells, defined as CD45RA+, and memory T cells, defined as CD45RO+. Two healthy control subjects provided the T cells used for TCR sequencing. For the mixed lymphocyte reactions, sorted T cell subsets left unstimulated acted as baseline controls. The Qiagen DNeasy Blood & Tissue Kit was used to extract genomic DNA. In this sample, this clone turned up a few times. Which antigen it targets is not known. Base quality data are lacking; no much larger clone is found one base away. This sequence originates from a human donor in good health. Specimen: memory CD4+ T cells from blood. Sample cell subset or site, as interpreted from the label and publication: CD45RO+ memory T cells.

The sequenced DNA is TGCAGCGTTGATCCGGACACCAACACCGGGGAGCTGTTTTTT. Its amino acids are CSVDPDTNTGELFF. The rearranged chain carries TRBV29-1 and TRBJ2-2; the best D guess is TRBD1, with 5 bases matching. The CDR3 goes from the cysteine to the phenylalanine over 14 residues. The only DNA kept is the CDR3, 42 bases in frame from the first base. V and J lose 3 bases and 2 bases, and a span of 10 bases separates them. CDR1 is given as SQVTM and CDR2 as ANQGSEA, both from the germline V gene.